A single sample is the source of the 28 T cell receptor beta chains below, sequenced in a study of shared clonotypes between healthy human individuals. The protocol was immunoSEQ multiplex PCR, while the TCRdb copy is restricted to in-frame clones and leaves out a portion. The sample shows 2 million to 2.5 million clones, more than 85% of them seen only once. Source material: naive CD4+ T cells from PBMCs. Subset in this sample: CD45RA+ positively selected. These TCRs come from a man younger than 35 in good health. Some clones in this sample may be carry-over from other donors' samples.

J is TRBJ2-7 and V is TRBV14; D remains unclear. The V and J ends lost 1 base and 3 bases respectively, with 13 bases between them. The CDR3 has 15 amino acids. Germline CDR1 and CDR2: SGHDN and FVKESK. This CDR3 is CASSQGPVLFYEQYF. CDR3 nucleotide sequence: TGTGCCAGCAGCCAAGGGCCAGTTTTGTTCTACGAGCAGTACTTC.

This chain links TRBV5-1 with TRBJ1-2; D not certain. V gave up 0 bases and J gave up 8 bases, with 14 bases separating them. The CDR3 is made up of 14 amino acids. CDR1 is SGHRS, CDR2 YFSETQ, per germline. CDR3 residues: CASSLGLGADGYTF. DNA of the CDR3: TGCGCCAGCAGCTTGGGGCTGGGAGCGGACGGCTACACCTTC.

The chain carries TRBV28 and TRBJ1-2; 7 nucleotides line up with TRBD1. This CDR3 is built from 18 residues. The junction had 19 bases not matched to a gene; V was cut back by 5 bases and J by 4 bases. Germline V gives CDR1 MDHEN, CDR2 SYDVKM. The CDR3 nucleotides read TGTGCCAGCAGTCTGGGGGGTAAAAGGGGGCATGGCGGCTATGGCTACACCTTC. This codes for CASSLGGKRGHGGYGYTF.

The rearrangement joins TRBV27 to TRBJ1-5; D remains ambiguous. With 10 bases removed from V and 0 bases from J, the gap between germline ends came to 4 bases. CDR3 size: 11 residues. Germline CDR1 MNHEY, CDR2 SMNVEV (reference sequence). CDR3 DNA: TGTGCCACCGGTAGCAATCAGCCCCAGCATTTT. It translates to CATGSNQPQHF.

The chain combines TRBV15 with TRBJ2-5, with D perhaps matching TRBD1 (5 bases). Germline-derived CDR1 and CDR2 are LNHNV and YYDKDF (reference sequence). Trimming removed 3 bases from V and 2 bases from J, with 16 bases in between. The CDR3 has 16 residues. The chain's CDR3 is CATSRTIGASQETQYF. The CDR3 DNA reads as TGTGCCACCAGCAGGACAATTGGGGCTAGTCAAGAGACCCAGTACTTC.

The CDR3 DNA reads as TGTGCCAGCAGCTTATACAGGGGGTCTGAAGCTTTCTTT. Amino acids: CASSLYRGSEAFF. The chain couples TRBV11-3 to TRBJ1-1; 8 positions match TRBD1. This CDR3 comprises 13 residues. Germline loops: CDR1 SGHNT, CDR2 YENEEA. Trimming removed 2 bases from V and 6 bases from J; junction bases left unmatched: 2.

The genes are TRBV7-6 and TRBJ2-3; a weak D match, TRBD2 (6 bases). The V end was cut by 5 bases, the J end by 0 bases, with 21 bases between. Germline V lookup: CDR1 SGHVS, CDR2 FNYEAQ. The CDR3 totals 18 residues. In DNA, the CDR3 is TGTGCCAGCAGCCTACTCCTTTCGGCGGGAACTAGCACAGATACGCAGTATTTT. It is translated as CASSLLLSAGTSTDTQYF.

The chain carries TRBV5-1 and TRBJ2-5, with no clear D. V was shortened by 1 base and J by 1 base, with 11 bases between the two germline ends. Germline CDR1 SGHRS, CDR2 YFSETQ. CDR3 length equals 15 residues. CDR3 in amino acids: CASSLLSPRQETQYF. The DNA for the CDR3 is TGCGCCAGCAGCTTGTTGTCGCCCCGCCAAGAGACCCAGTACTTC.

The rearrangement joins TRBV6-5 to TRBJ1-2; weak D call: TRBD1 (6 bases). V lost 0 bases and J lost 8, with 13 bases in between. The CDR3 has 14 residues. The germline CDR1 and CDR2 sequences are MNHEY and SVGAGI. The chain's CDR3 is CASSYSGTRGGYTF. Written as DNA, the CDR3 is TGTGCCAGCAGTTACTCAGGGACACGAGGAGGCTACACCTTC.

The chain has TRBV7-3 and TRBJ1-1; perhaps TRBD1 as D (5 bases). Trimming shortened V by 2 bases and J by 5 bases, and 9 bases separated the two germline ends. Germline lookup yields CDR1 SGHTA and CDR2 FQGTGA. The CDR3 length is 13 residues. The CDR3 reads CASSLQTVTEAFF. CDR3 sequence (DNA): TGTGCCAGCAGCTTACAGACAGTGACTGAAGCTTTCTTT.

The chain has TRBV7-3 and TRBJ2-7; D may be TRBD2 (6 bases). The CDR3 extends over 15 amino acids. With 5 bases removed from V and 7 bases from J, the gap between germline ends came to 21 bases. Germline loops: CDR1 SGHTA, CDR2 FQGTGA. CDR3 in amino acids: CASSPSYGGAGEQYF. The CDR3 nucleotides are TGTGCCAGCAGCCCATCTTATGGAGGGGCGGGGGAGCAGTACTTC. Complete variable domain (other parts from reference TRBV7-3 and TRBJ2-7): GAGVSQTPSNKVTEKGKYVELRCDPISGHTALYWYRQSLGQGPEFLIYFQGTGAADDSGLPNDRFFAVRPEGSVSTLKIQRTERGDSAVYLCASSPSYGGAGEQYFGPGTRLTVT.

The chain links TRBV28 to TRBJ2-2; 10 positions agree with TRBD2. Trimming removed 2 bases from V and 1 base from J; junction bases left unmatched: 13. The CDR3 length is 20 residues. Germline V gene data show CDR1 as MDHEN and CDR2 as SYDVKM. The CDR3 spells CASSLTVIWRTSGNTGELFF. Written as DNA, the CDR3 is TGTGCCAGCAGTTTAACGGTAATTTGGAGGACTAGCGGGAACACCGGGGAGCTGTTTTTT.

CDR3 in DNA: TGTGCCAGCAGGCCAACACACACCGGGGAGCTGTTTTTT. As protein: CASRPTHTGELFF. This chain connects TRBV6-6 to TRBJ2-2; the D is unclear. Germline V gene sequence: CDR1 MNHNY, CDR2 SVGAGI (reference sequence). Trimming removed 6 bases from V and 3 bases from J, with 8 bases in between. The CDR3 runs to 13 residues.

The chain couples TRBV19 to TRBJ1-2; 9 nucleotides align to TRBD1. Germline V gene lookup returns CDR1 LNHDA and CDR2 SQIVND (reference sequence). The trim removed 1 base at V and 7 bases at J, leaving 10 bases unmatched. The CDR3 is 16 residues long. CDR3 sequence (DNA): TGTGCCAGTAGTATAGTGTCGAGCAAACAGGGGGCTGGCTACACCTTC. Translation: CASSIVSSKQGAGYTF.

The CDR3 protein is CASSTTPGWTSEQFF. The CDR3 nucleotides read TGTGCCAGTAGTACGACTCCCGGGTGGACTAGCGAGCAGTTCTTC. The chain combines TRBV19 with TRBJ2-1; 8 nucleotides align to TRBD2. This CDR3 is built from 15 residues. Losses at the gene ends were 4 bases for V and 10 bases for J; bases not matched to a gene: 12. The V gene's germline CDR1 is LNHDA and CDR2 SQIVND (reference sequence).

Comment on this clone: Other nucleotide sequences from this sample produce the same CDR3. The chain carries TRBV5-1 and TRBJ2-1, with 7 bases aligning to TRBD2. Unmatched junction bases numbered 6, after V lost 4 bases and J lost 2 bases. The CDR3 sequence is 15 residues long. CDR1 and CDR2 from the germline V gene are SGHRS and YFSETQ. The CDR3 DNA sequence: TGCGCCAGCAGCCCGGTGGCGGGAGCCTACAATGAGCAGTTCTTC. Translated: CASSPVAGAYNEQFF.

CDR3 coding DNA: TGTGCCAGCAGCCAGGGACAGCCTGGAAACACCATATATTTT. Amino acid sequence: CASSQGQPGNTIYF. The gene calls are TRBV7-2 and TRBJ1-3; 7 bases align to TRBD1. V was pared by 5 bases and J by 2 bases, with 3 bases of the junction left unmatched. CDR1 is SGHTA, CDR2 FQGNSA, per germline. CDR3 length equals 14 residues.

This clone has a single count. This sequence joins TRBV9 and TRBJ2-1; no clear D gene. This CDR3 has 14 amino acids. Germline V CDR1 and CDR2: SGDLS, YYNGEE. Deletions cut 3 bases from V and 3 bases from J, with 10 bases between. The CDR3 DNA reads as TGTGCCAGCAGCGCTCCGGGCCGCTACAATGAGCAGTTCTTC. Amino acids: CASSAPGRYNEQFF.

The gene calls are TRBV6-1 and TRBJ2-2, with 7 bases lining up with TRBD1. Germline loops: CDR1 MNHNS, CDR2 SASEGT. This CDR3 has 14 residues. Trimming cost V 2 bases and J 6 bases; bases outside gene matches: 3. The CDR3 region has the DNA TGTGCCAGCAGTGAAATTGACAGGGCCGGGGAGCTGTTTTTT. This sequence encodes CASSEIDRAGELFF.

V usage is TRBV5-1 and J usage is TRBJ2-1; D is possibly TRBD2 (5 bases). The CDR3 runs to 13 residues. Per the germline V gene, CDR1 is SGHRS and CDR2 is YFSETQ. V gave up 5 bases and J gave up 6 bases, with 12 bases separating them. As DNA, the CDR3 is TGCGCCAGCAGGGACGGAGGTACCAATGAGCAGTTCTTC. As protein: CASRDGGTNEQFF.

Concerning this clone: The sample has other DNA sequences that encode this CDR3 too. The chain links TRBV5-1 to TRBJ1-3; tentatively, D is TRBD1 (6 bases). Trimming removed 4 bases at V and 0 bases at J, with 11 bases between. Germline loops: CDR1 SGHRS, CDR2 YFSETQ. This CDR3 region has 15 residues. As DNA, the CDR3 is TGCGCCAGCAGCCCCCAGGGGAGCTCTGGAAACACCATATATTTT. Residues: CASSPQGSSGNTIYF.

The V call is TRBV11-3, the J call TRBJ2-1, with 14 bases fitting TRBD2. Germline assignment: CDR1 SGHNT and CDR2 YENEEA. V gave up 5 bases and J gave up 6 bases; unmatched junction bases: 6. This CDR3 comprises 16 residues. The CDR3 DNA is TGTGCCAGCAGCAGACTAGCGGGAGGGCCTCTCAATGAGCAGTTCTTC. Its translation: CASSRLAGGPLNEQFF.

V gene TRBV4-3 combines with J gene TRBJ2-1; D unresolved. Trimming took 1 base from V and 10 from J, leaving 8 bases between them. The CDR3 extends over 12 amino acids. The germline V gene has CDR1 LGHNA and CDR2 YSLEER. CDR3 in amino acids: CASSQARSEQFF. The CDR3 nucleotides are TGCGCCAGCAGCCAAGCCCGGTCGGAGCAGTTCTTC.

In this sample, this clone turned up once. The rearrangement joins TRBV11-1 to TRBJ2-7; 9 nucleotides line up with TRBD2. The germline CDR1 and CDR2 sequences are SGHAT and FQDESV (reference sequence). V shed 4 bases and J 0 bases; nucleotides not matched to a gene: 10. There are 17 residues in the CDR3. CDR3: CASSSSPTSGFSYEQYF. Written as DNA, the CDR3 is TGTGCCAGCAGCTCATCCCCGACTAGCGGATTCTCCTACGAGCAGTACTTC.

This clone was counted between two and nine times. The V and J genes are TRBV28 and TRBJ1-5; 10 bases are shared with TRBD1. The J segment lost 1 base and the V segment lost 3 bases, leaving 6 bases of the junction unmatched. The CDR3 is 17 amino acids. Per the germline V gene, CDR1 is MDHEN and CDR2 is SYDVKM. For the CDR3, the DNA is TGTGCCAGCAGTTTTCGACAGGGGGCCCTAAGCAATCAGCCCCAGCATTTT. The encoded protein is CASSFRQGALSNQPQHF.

This chain connects TRBV11-2 to TRBJ2-3; TRBD2 is a possible D gene (6 bases). CDR1 is SGHAT, CDR2 FQNNGV, per germline. The CDR3 has 15 residues. V dropped 1 base and J dropped 7 bases, with 15 bases sitting between them. The CDR3 loop is CASSLAGAIGYTQYF. CDR3 nucleotides: TGTGCCAGCAGCTTAGCGGGAGCTATAGGATATACGCAGTATTTT.

This chain uses TRBV5-8 with TRBJ1-4, with D perhaps matching TRBD1 (5 bases). Germline V lookup: CDR1 SGHTS, CDR2 YDEGEE. V was shortened by 4 bases and J by 1 base, with 17 bases between the two germline ends. This CDR3 is 17 amino acids long. CDR3 nucleotides: TGTGCCAGCAGCCCCGGCGTAGGGACGAAAACTAATGAAAAACTGTTTTTT. This sequence encodes CASSPGVGTKTNEKLFF.

The rearrangement uses TRBV7-6 and TRBJ1-1, with D hard to call. Trimming shortened V by 6 bases and J by 0 bases, and 14 bases separated the two germline ends. Looked up from germline, CDR1 is SGHVS and CDR2 is FNYEAQ. There are 15 residues in the CDR3. In DNA, the CDR3 is TGTGCCAGCAGGTCTCTAGGTGGTGTGAACACTGAAGCTTTCTTT. As protein: CASRSLGGVNTEAFF.